This T cell receptor (beta chain) was recovered during a study of shared clonotypes between healthy human individuals. Note on this clone: Antigen specificity is unknown.

Without sorting, samples used some 84 million PBMCs for genomic DNA. The study ran the assay at deep level. Spread over ten immunoSEQ deep assay plates, unsorted PBMC DNA underwent sequencing. Clones were read by immunoSEQ multiplex PCR, and TCRdb kept only the in-frame ones, dropping some. The sample includes approximately 500,000 clones, about 72% of them seen just once. Study-wide results and limits: Represented diversity (both genetic and exposure-history) was limited by the small number of donors.

This sequence originates from a woman in her 40s in good health. Some clones in this sample may be carry-over from other donors' samples. Sequenced material: PBMCs.

CDR3 amino acids: CASSFPGLAGGNEQFF. The CDR3 DNA follows: TGTGCCAGCAGCTTTCCGGGACTAGCGGGAGGCAATGAGCAGTTCTTC. The chain combines TRBV5-4 with TRBJ2-1; 15 positions match TRBD2. Looked up from germline, CDR1 is SGHNT and CDR2 is YYREEE (reference sequence). The V and J ends lost 2 bases and 6 bases, in that order; junction bases with no gene match: 3. The CDR3 length is 16 residues.